This is a list of T cell receptor beta chains from one sample in a study of blood T cell repertoires in COVID-19. Profiling relied on immunoSEQ multiplex PCR, and the TCRdb table lists in-frame clones only, not all of them. Counted here are about 120,000 clones, nearly 90% occurring once; the ten biggest clones make up 3.8%. The sequenced sample consisted of peripheral blood. These receptors were taken from a woman aged 55-70 years with COVID-19, enrolled during active disease. The CDR3 runs from the conserved cysteine through the conserved F or W. Each record gives: CDR3 protein, CDR3 DNA, CDR3 length, J gene, D gene, V gene, clone size. The D gene is left open where the match is weak. Clone size appears in some rows only: once, few, many, or a class for an expanded clone.

cdr3_aa: CASSPGDTDTQYF
cdr3_nt: TGTGCCAGCAGTCCCGGGGACACAGATACGCAGTATTTT
cdr3_length: 13
j_call: TRBJ2-3
d_call: .
v_call: TRBV6-2/TRBV6-3
clone_size: .

cdr3_aa: CASSLEGTRASGEKLFF
cdr3_nt: TGCGCCAGCAGCTTGGAAGGGACTAGGGCCAGCGGGGAAAAACTGTTTTTT
cdr3_length: 17
j_call: TRBJ1-4
d_call: .
v_call: TRBV5-1
clone_size: .

cdr3_aa: CASSRGTISTDTQYF
cdr3_nt: TGCGCCAGCAGCCGCGGGACCATTAGCACAGATACGCAGTATTTT
cdr3_length: 15
j_call: TRBJ2-3
d_call: .
v_call: TRBV5-1
clone_size: .

cdr3_aa: CASSLDRVATNEKLFF
cdr3_nt: TGTGCCAGCAGCCTCGACAGGGTTGCAACTAATGAAAAACTGTTTTTT
cdr3_length: 16
j_call: TRBJ1-4
d_call: TRBD1
v_call: TRBV7-2
clone_size: .

cdr3_aa: CASSLGQGAGGELFF
cdr3_nt: TGTGCCAGCAGCCTAGGACAGGGGGCAGGCGGGGAGCTGTTTTTT
cdr3_length: 15
j_call: TRBJ2-2
d_call: TRBD1
v_call: TRBV5-5
clone_size: .

cdr3_aa: CASSSGQPDNSPLHF
cdr3_nt: TGTGCCAGCAGTTCCGGACAGCCCGATAATTCACCCCTCCACTTT
cdr3_length: 15
j_call: TRBJ1-6
d_call: .
v_call: TRBV7-9
clone_size: .

cdr3_aa: CASSDIPRGEQFF
cdr3_nt: TGTGCCAGCAGTGACATTCCCCGCGGTGAGCAGTTCTTC
cdr3_length: 13
j_call: TRBJ2-1
d_call: .
v_call: TRBV6-4
clone_size: .

cdr3_aa: CASSSSYYEQYF
cdr3_nt: TGTGCCAGCAGCTCTTCCTACTACGAGCAGTACTTC
cdr3_length: 12
j_call: TRBJ2-7
d_call: .
v_call: TRBV5-6
clone_size: few

cdr3_aa: CASSKTGTFMREKLFF
cdr3_nt: TGTGCCAGCAGCAAGACCGGGACATTCATGCGTGAAAAACTGTTTTTT
cdr3_length: 16
j_call: TRBJ1-4
d_call: .
v_call: TRBV21-1
clone_size: .

cdr3_aa: CASSPNIQTGELFF
cdr3_nt: TGTGCCAGCTCACCGAACATACAAACCGGGGAGCTGTTTTTT
cdr3_length: 14
j_call: TRBJ2-2
d_call: .
v_call: TRBV18
clone_size: .

cdr3_aa: CASSTDGMGNQPQHF
cdr3_nt: TGTGCCAGCAGCACGGACGGGATGGGCAATCAGCCCCAGCATTTT
cdr3_length: 15
j_call: TRBJ1-5
d_call: .
v_call: TRBV7-2
clone_size: .

cdr3_aa: CATSRDHRGPEAFF
cdr3_nt: TGTGCCACCAGCAGAGATCACAGGGGGCCTGAAGCTTTCTTT
cdr3_length: 14
j_call: TRBJ1-1
d_call: TRBD1
v_call: TRBV15
clone_size: .

cdr3_aa: CASSPTGDYIQYF
cdr3_nt: TGTGCCAGCAGCCCCACAGGGGATTACATTCAGTACTTC
cdr3_length: 13
j_call: TRBJ2-4
d_call: TRBD1
v_call: TRBV7-2
clone_size: .

cdr3_aa: CASSEVRRTGDTGELFF
cdr3_nt: TGTGCCAGCAGTGAAGTTCGAAGGACAGGTGACACCGGGGAGCTGTTTTTT
cdr3_length: 17
j_call: TRBJ2-2
d_call: TRBD1
v_call: TRBV25-1
clone_size: .

cdr3_aa: CASTPLGGGEKLFF
cdr3_nt: TGTGCCAGCACCCCGTTGGGAGGGGGTGAAAAACTGTTTTTT
cdr3_length: 14
j_call: TRBJ1-4
d_call: .
v_call: TRBV7-9
clone_size: .

cdr3_aa: CASSQDWGATETQYF
cdr3_nt: TGCGCCAGCAGCCAAGATTGGGGCGCCACGGAGACCCAGTACTTC
cdr3_length: 15
j_call: TRBJ2-5
d_call: .
v_call: TRBV4-3
clone_size: .

cdr3_aa: CASRRTGVFIQETQYF
cdr3_nt: TGTGCCAGCAGGCGGACAGGGGTGTTTATCCAAGAGACCCAGTACTTC
cdr3_length: 16
j_call: TRBJ2-5
d_call: TRBD1
v_call: TRBV2
clone_size: once

cdr3_aa: CASSLSGDQPQHF
cdr3_nt: TGTGCCAGCAGTTTGTCAGGCGATCAGCCCCAGCATTTT
cdr3_length: 13
j_call: TRBJ1-5
d_call: .
v_call: TRBV12-3/TRBV12-4
clone_size: .

cdr3_aa: CASSFRGSDYGYTF
cdr3_nt: TGTGCCAGCAGCTTCAGGGGATCCGACTATGGCTACACCTTC
cdr3_length: 14
j_call: TRBJ1-2
d_call: .
v_call: TRBV5-4
clone_size: .

cdr3_aa: CASEQGNSPLHF
cdr3_nt: TGTGCCAGCGAACAGGGAAATTCACCCCTCCACTTT
cdr3_length: 12
j_call: TRBJ1-6
d_call: .
v_call: TRBV12-3/TRBV12-4
clone_size: once

cdr3_aa: CASSDRLYGYTF
cdr3_nt: TGTGCCAGCAGCGACCGACTCTATGGCTACACCTTC
cdr3_length: 12
j_call: TRBJ1-2
d_call: .
v_call: TRBV5-4
clone_size: few

cdr3_aa: CASALDQTSNEQYF
cdr3_nt: TGTGCCAGCGCCTTGGACCAAACCTCTAACGAGCAGTACTTC
cdr3_length: 14
j_call: TRBJ2-7
d_call: .
v_call: TRBV7-9
clone_size: .

cdr3_aa: CASTKLAGNPRETQYF
cdr3_nt: TGTGCCAGTACTAAACTAGCGGGGAATCCAAGGGAGACCCAGTACTTC
cdr3_length: 16
j_call: TRBJ2-5
d_call: TRBD2
v_call: TRBV19
clone_size: .

cdr3_aa: CASSLASGGNYNEQFF
cdr3_nt: TGCGCCAGCAGCTTGGCCTCGGGGGGGAACTACAATGAGCAGTTCTTC
cdr3_length: 16
j_call: TRBJ2-1
d_call: TRBD2
v_call: TRBV5-1
clone_size: .

cdr3_aa: CASTTPNRGQEAFF
cdr3_nt: TGTGCCAGCACAACCCCCAACAGGGGTCAGGAAGCTTTCTTT
cdr3_length: 14
j_call: TRBJ1-1
d_call: TRBD1
v_call: TRBV5-5
clone_size: .

cdr3_aa: CSVDGQGKETQYF
cdr3_nt: TGCAGCGTTGATGGACAGGGCAAGGAGACCCAGTACTTC
cdr3_length: 13
j_call: TRBJ2-5
d_call: TRBD1
v_call: TRBV29-1
clone_size: .

cdr3_aa: CAWTWGGVANEQFF
cdr3_nt: TGTGCCTGGACCTGGGGCGGGGTGGCCAATGAGCAGTTCTTC
cdr3_length: 14
j_call: TRBJ2-1
d_call: .
v_call: TRBV30
clone_size: .

cdr3_aa: CASTGGGSSGANVLTF
cdr3_nt: TGTGCCAGCACCGGCGGGGGATCCTCTGGGGCCAACGTCCTGACTTTC
cdr3_length: 16
j_call: TRBJ2-6
d_call: TRBD2
v_call: TRBV5-4
clone_size: few

cdr3_aa: CASSPRLRGLRVAYEQYF
cdr3_nt: TGTGCCAGCTCACCACGGCTCAGGGGGCTAAGGGTAGCCTACGAGCAGTACTTC
cdr3_length: 18
j_call: TRBJ2-7
d_call: TRBD1
v_call: TRBV18
clone_size: .

cdr3_aa: CASSYSRGTGPPSNQPQHF
cdr3_nt: TGTGCCAGCAGTTACTCGAGAGGGACAGGACCTCCTAGCAATCAGCCCCAGCATTTT
cdr3_length: 19
j_call: TRBJ1-5
d_call: TRBD1
v_call: TRBV6-2/TRBV6-3
clone_size: .

cdr3_aa: CASSPTGGPGNEQFF
cdr3_nt: TGTGCCAGCTCGCCTACGGGGGGCCCAGGCAATGAGCAGTTCTTC
cdr3_length: 15
j_call: TRBJ2-1
d_call: .
v_call: TRBV18
clone_size: .

cdr3_aa: CASSPPGELYNEQFF
cdr3_nt: TGTGCCAGTAGTCCCCCAGGGGAGCTCTACAATGAGCAGTTCTTC
cdr3_length: 15
j_call: TRBJ2-1
d_call: .
v_call: TRBV19
clone_size: few

cdr3_aa: CASCPRQSGELFF
cdr3_nt: TGCGCCAGCTGCCCAAGACAGTCTGGGGAGCTGTTTTTT
cdr3_length: 13
j_call: TRBJ2-2
d_call: .
v_call: TRBV4-3
clone_size: .

cdr3_aa: CASSVVSGGPGETQYF
cdr3_nt: TGTGCCAGCAGCGTCGTTAGCGGGGGCCCGGGGGAGACCCAGTACTTC
cdr3_length: 16
j_call: TRBJ2-5
d_call: TRBD2
v_call: TRBV9
clone_size: .

cdr3_aa: CASSLDLRQGNGYTF
cdr3_nt: TGTGCCAGCAGCTTGGACCTGCGACAGGGTAATGGCTACACCTTC
cdr3_length: 15
j_call: TRBJ1-2
d_call: TRBD1
v_call: TRBV5-4
clone_size: .

cdr3_aa: CASSLRDSEAFF
cdr3_nt: TGTGCCAGCAGTTTAAGGGACAGTGAAGCTTTCTTT
cdr3_length: 12
j_call: TRBJ1-1
d_call: TRBD1
v_call: TRBV27
clone_size: .

cdr3_aa: CATSPEKARQGGYEQYF
cdr3_nt: TGTGCCACCAGCCCAGAGAAGGCCAGGCAGGGGGGCTACGAGCAGTACTTC
cdr3_length: 17
j_call: TRBJ2-7
d_call: .
v_call: TRBV15
clone_size: .

cdr3_aa: CATAPNFGSLVNEQYF
cdr3_nt: TGTGCCACCGCACCCAATTTCGGGTCCCTCGTGAACGAGCAGTACTTC
cdr3_length: 16
j_call: TRBJ2-7
d_call: .
v_call: TRBV5-4
clone_size: .

cdr3_aa: CASSLRGSSMNTEAFF
cdr3_nt: TGTGCCAGCAGCTTAAGGGGCTCGTCTATGAACACTGAAGCTTTCTTT
cdr3_length: 16
j_call: TRBJ1-1
d_call: .
v_call: TRBV3-1/TRBV3-2
clone_size: .

cdr3_aa: CASSRQAYDNSPLHF
cdr3_nt: TGTGCCAGCAGTCGCCAGGCATATGATAATTCACCCCTCCACTTT
cdr3_length: 15
j_call: TRBJ1-6
d_call: .
v_call: TRBV6-5
clone_size: few

cdr3_aa: CASSLTGDYGYTF
cdr3_nt: TGTGCCAGTAGTTTGACAGGGGACTATGGCTACACCTTC
cdr3_length: 13
j_call: TRBJ1-2
d_call: TRBD1
v_call: TRBV19
clone_size: .

cdr3_aa: CASSIADRERQPQHF
cdr3_nt: TGTGCCAGCAGCATAGCGGACAGGGAACGACAGCCCCAGCATTTT
cdr3_length: 15
j_call: TRBJ1-5
d_call: TRBD1
v_call: TRBV6-4
clone_size: .

cdr3_aa: CASVLSGGAYNEQFF
cdr3_nt: TGTGCCAGTGTCCTCAGCGGGGGGGCCTACAATGAGCAGTTCTTC
cdr3_length: 15
j_call: TRBJ2-1
d_call: TRBD2
v_call: TRBV7-8
clone_size: .